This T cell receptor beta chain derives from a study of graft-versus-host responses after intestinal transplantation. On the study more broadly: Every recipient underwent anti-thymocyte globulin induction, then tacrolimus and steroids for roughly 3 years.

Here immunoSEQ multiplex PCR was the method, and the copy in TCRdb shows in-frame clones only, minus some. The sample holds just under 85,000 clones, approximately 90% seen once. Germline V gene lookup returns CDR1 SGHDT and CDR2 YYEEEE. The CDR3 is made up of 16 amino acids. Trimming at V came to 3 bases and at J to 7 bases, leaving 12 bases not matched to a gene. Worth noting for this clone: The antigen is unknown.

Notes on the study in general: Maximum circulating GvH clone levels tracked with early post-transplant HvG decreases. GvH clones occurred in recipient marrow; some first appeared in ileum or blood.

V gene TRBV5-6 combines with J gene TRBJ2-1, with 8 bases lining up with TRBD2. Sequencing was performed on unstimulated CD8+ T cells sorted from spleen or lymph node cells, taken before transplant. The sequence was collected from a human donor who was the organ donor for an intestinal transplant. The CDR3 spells CASSYETGGPVNEQFF. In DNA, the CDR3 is TGTGCCAGCAGCTATGAAACGGGAGGGCCGGTGAATGAGCAGTTCTTC. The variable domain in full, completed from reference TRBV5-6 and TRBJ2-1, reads DAGVTQSPTHLIKTRGQQVTLRCSPKSGHDTVSWYQQALGQGPQFIFQYYEEEERQRGNFPDRFSGHQFPNYSSELNVNALLLGDSALYLCASSYETGGPVNEQFFGPGTRLTVL.